This T cell receptor (beta chain) was retrieved from a study of cytomegalovirus exposure and HLA in healthy donors. Study overall: The 120 validation repertoires were reported in a later analysis to have been generated on the same platform as the 666 first-cohort repertoires. Study results and caveats: First-cohort TCR clusters tended to co-occur in the 130 or so validation repertoires, a later analysis found. Both high specificity and high sensitivity reportedly marked the classifier's diagnosis of cytomegalovirus status.

Generated by immunoSEQ multiplex PCR, the TCRdb table keeps only in-frame clones and is missing some. The table has hundreds of thousands of clones, 65% to 85% seen once. For this clone: What it binds is not known.

Germline values: CDR1 MGHRA, CDR2 YSYEKL. This CDR3 has 14 amino acids. Trimming removed 3 bases from V and 4 bases from J, with 10 bases in between. The donors were members of the roughly 120-subject validation cohort (separate from the 666-subject first cohort). Sequencing input: PBMCs. This sequence was found in a young woman in good health and CMV-seropositive. The chain is built from TRBV4-1 and TRBJ1-5, with D perhaps matching TRBD1 (5 bases). DNA of the CDR3: TGCGCCAGCAGCCAGGATGGGGGGAATCAGCCCCAGCATTTT. Amino acid sequence: CASSQDGGNQPQHF.